This T cell receptor (beta chain) originates from a study of blood T cell repertoires in COVID-19. Study-wide context: Samples taken during acute and convalescent COVID-19 were collected in the United States, Italy and Spain. PBMCs, B-cell-depleted T cells, or T cells provided the cDNA or gDNA that made up the material.

The CDR3 contains 15 residues. V was pared by 8 bases and J by 0 bases, with 9 bases of the junction left unmatched. The germline CDR1 and CDR2 sequences are SGHRS and YFSETQ. Original analysis: Researchers report that nucleated cell counts were estimated from reference gene primer amplification. Using immunoSEQ multiplex PCR, the repertoire was profiled, and TCRdb retains in-frame clones only, with some absent. That table supplies the V and J calls and clone size; D and trimming were determined from the DNA. The sample yields under 150,000 clones, approximately 77% seen once. Sequencing was done on a sample of peripheral blood. This receptor was taken from a man older than 75 with acute or convalescent COVID-19. This chain uses TRBV5-1 with TRBJ1-1; TRBD1 agrees at 8 bases. CDR3 protein: CASRDRPNMNTEAFF. CDR3 nucleotides: TGCGCCAGTCGGGACAGGCCAAACATGAACACTGAAGCTTTCTTT.